These T cell receptor beta chains were read from a single sample in a study of monozygotic twins with inflammatory bowel disease. TCRdb reprocessed the 5' RACE reads, keeping one entry per CDR3 protein, no DNA. The sample totals over 110,000 distinct CDR3 sequences; its top ten clones hold 2% to 3%. Sequenced input: blood. Receptors originate from a human donor with ulcerative colitis or Crohn's disease, or a healthy co-twin of an affected twin (not recorded which). The CDR3 runs from the conserved cysteine through the conserved F or W.

TRBV12-3/TRBV12-4	TRBJ2-7	CASSLSSGGDRLRYEQYF
TRBV10-3	TRBJ1-1	CAISESTGRGTEAFF
TRBV11-2	TRBJ2-3	CASSLSLVGTDTQYF
TRBV5-1	TRBJ2-3	CASRRQGGTDTQYF
TRBV18	TRBJ2-1	CASSPSGDRVSYNEQFF
TRBV24-1	TRBJ2-5	CATSDPEEGQETQYF
TRBV5-1	TRBJ2-3	CASSLGLAGETDTQYF
TRBV7-2	TRBJ1-5	CASSLRGGGMEPQHF
TRBV20-1	TRBJ2-2	CSATLGGLDTGELFF
TRBV21-1	TRBJ1-1	CASSKLETGGICPLNTEAFF
TRBV18	TRBJ2-1	CASSPPVTGFSYNEQFF
TRBV20-1	TRBJ2-1	CSARDRLAGAGRANEQFF
TRBV18	TRBJ1-6	CASSPEGNSPLHF
TRBV29-1	TRBJ2-5	CSGYRGRETQYF
TRBV6-5	TRBJ2-7	CASSGDIHEQYF
TRBV6-2/TRBV6-3	TRBJ2-3	CASGGLAGVTDTQYF
TRBV7-2	TRBJ1-2	CASSLVIVPGYGYTF
TRBV4-1	TRBJ2-5	CASSPGWAGSETQYF